Listed below are T cell receptor beta chains from one sample, sequenced in a study of beta chain features in type 1 diabetes. Measured with immunoSEQ multiplex PCR; TCRdb has only the in-frame clones, and not every one. The sample lists roughly 300,000 clones, around 9.7% seen once, with roughly 1% in the top ten. The sequenced material came from central memory CD4+ T cells from blood. These TCRs come from a man aged 30-40 years with type 1 diabetes. Each CDR3 is given with its conserved first and last residue. D genes are given only for firm matches. Clone size is shown for a subset of rows, as once, few, many or a class of expanded clone.

TRBV6-1	.	15	TRBJ2-7	.	TGTGCCAGCAGGGACCAGGATGGTCGAGGATACGAGCAGTACTTC	CASRDQDGRGYEQYF
TRBV7-9	TRBD2	16	TRBJ2-5	.	TGTGCCAGCAGCTTAGGGAGCGGGGGTATTGGAGAGACCCAGTACTTC	CASSLGSGGIGETQYF
TRBV18	.	13	TRBJ2-5	few	TGTGCCAGCTCACCACGGATCCAAGAGACCCAGTACTTC	CASSPRIQETQYF
TRBV11-2	.	15	TRBJ2-1	few	TGTGCCAGCAGCAAACACCCGGAAGCATACAATGAGCAGTTCTTC	CASSKHPEAYNEQFF
TRBV2	.	16	TRBJ1-3	.	TGTGCCAGCAAGGGGTCAGGATCTTCCTCTGGAAACACCATATATTTT	CASKGSGSSSGNTIYF
TRBV6-5	TRBD1	15	TRBJ1-2	.	TGTGCCAGCAGTTACTCACAGGACAGGGTCCGGGGCTACACCTTC	CASSYSQDRVRGYTF
TRBV7-9	.	12	TRBJ2-4	.	TGTGCCAGCAGCTTTAACCAAAACATTCAGTACTTC	CASSFNQNIQYF
TRBV5-4	.	13	TRBJ1-1	few	TGTGCCAGCAGCTTGGAGCAGAACACTGAAGCTTTCTTT	CASSLEQNTEAFF
TRBV4-3	.	15	TRBJ2-5	.	TGCGCCAGCAGCCAAGGTTCAGGAATTCAAGAGACCCAGTACTTC	CASSQGSGIQETQYF
TRBV7-2	.	14	TRBJ1-1	few	TGTGCCAGCAGCTCTTGGTCGGACAGCACTGAAGCTTTCTTT	CASSSWSDSTEAFF
TRBV11-3	.	15	TRBJ2-3	.	TGTGCCAGCAGCTTAGGATGGGGCGCACCAGATACGCAGTATTTT	CASSLGWGAPDTQYF